One sample yielded the 15 T cell receptor beta chains listed below, sequenced in a study of blood T cell repertoires in COVID-19. TCRdb keeps only in-frame clones here, not all; method: immunoSEQ multiplex PCR. The sample consists of 58,000 or so clones, roughly four fifths of them appearing once. Material: peripheral blood. All receptors come from a woman over 75 with acute or convalescent COVID-19.

This clone has a count of ten or more. The gene calls are TRBV4-1 and TRBJ2-1; 9 bases are a match to TRBD2. The V segment lost 4 bases and the J segment 3 bases; nucleotides outside the gene matches: 10. The germline V gene encodes CDR1 MGHRA and CDR2 YSYEKL. This CDR3 spans 17 amino acids. In DNA form, the CDR3 reads TGCGCCAGCAGCCCCATGGGCGGGAGGGCCTTCTACAATGAGCAGTTCTTC. Protein product: CASSPMGGRAFYNEQFF.

This rearrangement joins TRBV5-4 to TRBJ2-7; the D gene is possibly TRBD2 (5 bases). Germline CDR1 and CDR2: SGHNT and YYREEE (reference sequence). V was cut by 0 bases and J by 5 bases, with 18 bases left in between. The CDR3 extends over 16 amino acids. The CDR3 protein is CASSLGGVSFRNEQYF. The CDR3 nucleotides are TGTGCCAGCAGCTTGGGGGGAGTGAGTTTTCGGAACGAGCAGTACTTC.

The CDR3 DNA follows: TGTGCCAGCAGTTTCCCGGGACAGTCCTACGAGCAGTACTTC. Protein sequence: CASSFPGQSYEQYF. V gene TRBV28 combines with J gene TRBJ2-7; 7 nucleotides agree with TRBD1. V trimming: 3 bases; J trimming: 1 base; junction bases outside the gene matches: 3. The CDR3 spans 14 residues. Germline values: CDR1 MDHEN, CDR2 SYDVKM.

The V call is TRBV11-2, the J call TRBJ2-3, with 9 bases identical to TRBD1. V lost 1 base and J lost 0; bases outside the gene matches: 11. The CDR3 spans 19 residues. Looked up from germline, CDR1 is SGHAT and CDR2 is FQNNGV. CDR3 region: CASSLAAGTGMGSTDTQYF. In DNA form, the CDR3 reads TGTGCCAGCAGCTTAGCCGCCGGGACAGGGATGGGGAGCACAGATACGCAGTATTTT.

J is TRBJ2-7 and V is TRBV7-2, with D tentatively TRBD2 (5 bases). There are 15 residues in the CDR3. The germline V gene has CDR1 SGHTA and CDR2 FQGNSA. V was pared by 5 bases and J by 3 bases, with 17 bases between. The CDR3 sequence is CASSPSGKRNYEQYF. Here the CDR3 DNA reads TGTGCCAGCAGCCCCAGCGGTAAGCGGAACTACGAGCAGTACTTC.

The rearrangement links TRBV4-1 to TRBJ2-5; 8 nucleotides match TRBD2. This CDR3 is 16 amino acids long. The V gene's germline CDR1 is MGHRA and CDR2 YSYEKL. The V gene end was trimmed by 1 base and the J gene end by 5 bases; junction bases not matched to a gene: 9. CDR3 nucleotide sequence: TGCGCCAGCAGCCAAGGGTCAGCGGGAGAAGGGGAGACCCAGTACTTC. Translation: CASSQGSAGEGETQYF.

This chain links TRBV19 with TRBJ2-3; a possible D gene is TRBD2 (5 bases). The CDR3 runs to 15 residues. V was shortened by 6 bases and J by 3 bases, with 16 bases between the two germline ends. CDR1 is LNHDA and CDR2 is SQIVND in the germline V gene (reference sequence). The CDR3 region is CASSSPYGVTDTQYF. The CDR3, as DNA: TGTGCCAGTAGCTCTCCCTACGGGGTAACAGATACGCAGTATTTT.

CDR3 in DNA: TGTGCCAGCAGCCCGAGCATGGCTGGGGCCAACGTCCTGACTTTC. Encoded protein: CASSPSMAGANVLTF. The chain recombines TRBV7-2 with TRBJ2-6; D is undetermined. The germline V gene encodes CDR1 SGHTA and CDR2 FQGNSA. V was cut by 5 bases and J by 2 bases, with 10 bases left in between. CDR3 size: 15 residues.

This rearrangement joins TRBV5-8 to TRBJ2-7, with D unclear. CDR3 length: 12 amino acids. V lost 1 base and J 2 bases, leaving 4 bases between the germline ends. Germline V gives CDR1 SGHTS, CDR2 YDEGEE. CDR3 sequence: CASSLTAYEQYF. The CDR3 bases are TGTGCCAGCAGCTTGACAGCCTACGAGCAGTACTTC.

This chain uses TRBV21-1 with TRBJ2-7; the D call of TRBD2 is as the table states it, not checked on the DNA. TRBV21-1 is tagged as a pseudogene. The CDR3 totals 16 residues. CDR3 residues: CASSKPSGRLPYEQYF. The CDR3 nucleotides are TGTGCCAGCAGCAAACCAAGCGGGCGGCTCCCCTACGAGCAGTACTTC.

This rearrangement joins TRBV19 to TRBJ2-5; possible D gene TRBD2, 5 bases. Trimming stripped 3 bases from V and 0 bases from J, with 17 bases between. Germline loops: CDR1 LNHDA, CDR2 SQIVND (reference sequence). The CDR3 has 17 amino acids. The DNA for the CDR3 is TGTGCCAGTAGTATGTGGTCCCTAGCCATGTACCAAGAGACCCAGTACTTC. This sequence encodes CASSMWSLAMYQETQYF.

The rearrangement links TRBV12-3 or TRBV12-4 to TRBJ2-7, with D perhaps matching TRBD1 (6 bases). This CDR3 contains 13 residues. V was shortened by 2 bases and J by 6 bases, with 11 bases between the two germline ends. DNA for the CDR3: TGTGCCAGCAGTTTAAGGGGCAGGGGCGAGCAGTACTTC. Translated: CASSLRGRGEQYF.

The DNA for the CDR3 is TGTGCCAGTGCGATGACTAGCGGGAGTTACGAGCAGTACTTC. Its protein is CASAMTSGSYEQYF. This chain uses TRBV6-5 with TRBJ2-7; 12 bases map to TRBD2. The J segment lost 4 bases and the V segment lost 9 bases, leaving 7 bases of the junction unmatched. This CDR3 comprises 14 residues. Germline-derived CDR1 and CDR2 are MNHEY and SVGAGI.

The chain joins TRBV27 to TRBJ2-1, with 13 bases lining up with TRBD2. Germline V gene sequence: CDR1 MNHEY, CDR2 SMNVEV (reference sequence). The trim removed 7 bases at V and 6 bases at J, leaving 6 bases unmatched. This CDR3 is 15 amino acids long. The CDR3 sequence is CASNRRLAGGNEQFF. The DNA of the CDR3 is TGTGCCAGCAATCGGAGACTAGCGGGAGGCAATGAGCAGTTCTTC.

This clone has only a few counts. V gene TRBV6-6 combines with J gene TRBJ1-6; 8 bases align to TRBD1. The CDR3 runs to 15 residues. V was pared by 7 bases and J by 11 bases, with 13 bases of the junction left unmatched. Germline assignment: CDR1 MNHNY and CDR2 SVGAGI (reference sequence). The CDR3 DNA reads as TGTGCCAGCAATGCCATCGACAGGGGTATGCCACCCCTCCACTTT. This translates into CASNAIDRGMPPLHF.